The T cell receptor (beta chain) under discussion was sequenced for a study of blood T cell repertoires in COVID-19. Looking at the study overall: COVID-19 samples from acute and convalescent phases originated in the United States, Italy and Spain. Sources were T cells, B-cell-depleted T cells, or PBMCs; the material itself was cDNA or gDNA.

How the authors handled the data: Amplification with reference gene primers provided the estimates of nucleated cell counts. Libraries were prepared by immunoSEQ multiplex PCR; TCRdb keeps only in-frame clonotypes and omits some of them. V, J and clone size derive from that table, while D and trimming were established from the DNA sequence. The sample has about 98,000 clones, around 90% seen once. The length of the CDR3 is 14 residues. The ends were cut back, 4 bases at V and 4 bases at J, with 11 bases in the middle. Germline values: CDR1 SGHRS, CDR2 YFSETQ. The rearrangement uses TRBV5-1 and TRBJ1-4; D unclear. Sequencing was done on a sample of peripheral blood. This sequence was found in a man in his sixties or seventies with acute or convalescent COVID-19. In DNA, the CDR3 is TGCGCCAGCAGCCCCAATAACTTTAATGAAAAACTGTTTTTT. Translating it yields CASSPNNFNEKLFF.